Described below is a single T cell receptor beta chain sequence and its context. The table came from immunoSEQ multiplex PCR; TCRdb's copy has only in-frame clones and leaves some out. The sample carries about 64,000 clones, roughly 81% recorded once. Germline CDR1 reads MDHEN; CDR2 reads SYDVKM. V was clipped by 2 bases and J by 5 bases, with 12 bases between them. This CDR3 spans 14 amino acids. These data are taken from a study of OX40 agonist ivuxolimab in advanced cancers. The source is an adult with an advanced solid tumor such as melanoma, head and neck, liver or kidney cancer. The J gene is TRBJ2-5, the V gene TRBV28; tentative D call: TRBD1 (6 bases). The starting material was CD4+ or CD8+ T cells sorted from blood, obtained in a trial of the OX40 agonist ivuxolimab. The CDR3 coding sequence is TGTGCCAGCAGTTTACAGGGGACCGTGGAGACCCAGTACTTC. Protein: CASSLQGTVETQYF.